Only a few counts were recorded for the clone carrying this TCR beta chain. The data originate from a study of blood T cell repertoires in COVID-19. At the level of the study: Donors in the United States, Italy and Spain gave samples during acute or convalescent COVID-19. Sample material is recorded as cDNA or gDNA derived from T cells, B-cell-depleted T cells, or PBMCs.

This CDR3 has 16 residues. The V gene end was trimmed by 4 bases and the J gene end by 2 bases; junction bases not matched to a gene: 7. Germline CDR1 KGHDR, CDR2 SFDVKD. Per the study methods: Amplifying reference gene primers gave estimates of nucleated cell counts. Profiled with immunoSEQ multiplex PCR; TCRdb holds only in-frame clones, not every one. The DNA gave D and trimming, while V, J and clone size come from that table. Of some 150,000 clones listed, around 81% are singletons. The clonotype was recovered from a woman aged 55 to 70 with active or convalescent COVID-19. The chain carries TRBV24-1 and TRBJ1-5; 7 bases line up with TRBD1. The sample consisted of peripheral blood. The CDR3 region has the DNA TGTGCCACCAGTGACCCGACAGGGTCTGGCAATCAGCCCCAGCATTTT. Translation gives CATSDPTGSGNQPQHF.